The 15 T cell receptor beta chains presented below share a single source sample, sequenced in a study of blood T cell repertoires in COVID-19. Clones were sequenced by immunoSEQ multiplex PCR, and TCRdb holds only the in-frame ones, with some missing. The profile shows about 170,000 clones, 70% to 90% of them singletons. The sequenced sample consisted of peripheral blood. The receptors were gathered from a woman of 80 years or more in a cohort sampled during active or convalescent COVID-19.

V and J are TRBV11-2 and TRBJ2-1; no definite D call. The CDR3 is 15 residues long. The V gene's germline CDR1 is SGHAT and CDR2 FQNNGV. V was shortened by 5 bases and J by 8 bases, with 19 bases between the two germline ends. The CDR3 bases are TGTGCCAGCAGCCTTGAATACTTTGCCTATCATGAGCAGTTCTTC. Translation gives CASSLEYFAYHEQFF. Looking up the rest from reference TRBV11-2 and TRBJ2-1 gives the full variable domain: EAGVAQSPRYKIIEKRQSVAFWCNPISGHATLYWYQQILGQGPKLLIQFQNNGVVDDSQLPKDRFSAERLKGVDSTLKIQPAKLEDSAVYLCASSLEYFAYHEQFFGPGTRLTVL.

The chain carries TRBV24-1 and TRBJ1-2, with 10 bases aligning to TRBD1. The CDR3 has 15 amino acids. The V segment lost 2 bases and the J segment 8 bases; nucleotides outside the gene matches: 7. CDR1 and CDR2 from the germline V gene are KGHDR and SFDVKD. As DNA, the CDR3 is TGTGCCACCAGTGATTCGAGACAGGGGGCTGGGGGCTACACCTTC. This translates into CATSDSRQGAGGYTF.

The rearrangement uses TRBV12-3 or TRBV12-4 and TRBJ2-1; 7 bases are a match to TRBD1. The CDR3 runs 12 residues. V lost 6 bases and J lost 10; bases outside the gene matches: 6. CDR3: CASSWDSEEQFF. The CDR3 DNA follows: TGTGCCAGCAGCTGGGACAGTGAAGAGCAGTTCTTC.

This clone was seen only once. As DNA, the CDR3 is TGTGCCAGCACTCGTCCTATCGGTGAAGCTTTCTTT. This encodes CASTRPIGEAFF. The chain couples TRBV7-8 to TRBJ1-1; no firm D call. The V gene's germline CDR1 is SGHVS and CDR2 FQNEAQ. The CDR3 runs to 12 residues. V was pared by 7 bases and J by 7 bases, with 13 bases between.

The V gene is TRBV18, the J gene TRBJ2-7; weak D call: TRBD1 (6 bases). This CDR3 has 14 residues. V was clipped by 1 base and J by 2 bases, with 9 bases between them. In germline, CDR1 is KGHSH, CDR2 LQKENI. In nucleotides, the CDR3 is TGTGCCAGCTCACCACAGGGGGATGCCTACGAGCAGTACGTC. Amino acid sequence: CASSPQGDAYEQYV.

The V gene is TRBV10-2, the J gene TRBJ2-5; tentative D call: TRBD1 (6 bases). V gave up 3 bases and J gave up 4 bases, with 9 bases separating them. The germline V gene encodes CDR1 WSHSY and CDR2 SAAADI. The CDR3 runs 13 residues. The CDR3 spells CASSEQGSETQYF. The CDR3 coding sequence is TGCGCCAGCAGTGAACAGGGATCAGAGACCCAGTACTTC.

The chain has TRBV7-9 and TRBJ1-5; TRBD1 might be the D (6 bases). Trimming removed 1 base at V and 2 bases at J, with 12 bases between. The CDR3 length is 16 residues. The V gene's germline CDR1 is SEHNR and CDR2 FQNEAQ (reference sequence). Here the CDR3 reads CASSLGQAGGNQPQHF. CDR3 coding DNA: TGTGCCAGCAGCTTAGGACAGGCCGGGGGCAATCAGCCCCAGCATTTT. The full variable domain, completed using reference TRBV7-9 and TRBJ1-5, is DTGVSQNPRHKITKRGQNVTFRCDPISEHNRLYWYRQTLGQGPEFLTYFQNEAQLEKSRLLSDRFSAERPKGSFSTLEIQRTEQGDSAMYLCASSLGQAGGNQPQHFGDGTRLSIL.

The chain combines TRBV6-5 with TRBJ2-5; D is perhaps TRBD1 (8 bases). Germline CDR1 reads MNHEY; CDR2 reads SVGAGI. CDR3 length: 15 residues. Trimming stripped 1 base from V and 5 bases from J, with 14 bases between. In DNA form, the CDR3 reads TGTGCCAGCAGTTACTTCGACAGGGGAGGGGAGACCCAGTACTTC. Protein: CASSYFDRGGETQYF.

The gene calls are TRBV30 and TRBJ1-2; D unclear. This CDR3 contains 10 residues. Germline assignment: CDR1 GTSNPN and CDR2 SVGIG (reference sequence). This CDR3 is CVVKVGGYTF. Written as DNA, the CDR3 is TGTGTCGTGAAAGTGGGCGGCTACACCTTC.

This chain joins TRBV28 and TRBJ1-4, with a tentative D call TRBD1 (5 bases). The CDR3 totals 15 residues. V dropped 4 bases and J dropped 3 bases, with 12 bases sitting between them. Germline lookup yields CDR1 MDHEN and CDR2 SYDVKM. CDR3 sequence: CASSSHRFSNEKLFF. The DNA for the CDR3 is TGTGCCAGCAGTTCTCACAGGTTCTCTAATGAAAAACTGTTTTTT.

The chain uses TRBV7-9 and TRBJ2-1; D unresolved. From germline, CDR1 is SEHNR and CDR2 FQNEAQ (reference sequence). The CDR3 spans 14 residues. V lost 5 bases and J 4 bases, leaving 12 bases between the germline ends. The CDR3 DNA sequence: TGTGCCAGCAGCCCCCACCCGAGTTACAATGAGCAGTTCTTC. It codes for CASSPHPSYNEQFF.

This clone was seen just once. The chain links TRBV27 to TRBJ1-6; perhaps TRBD1 as D (6 bases). V lost 4 bases to trimming and J lost 10 bases, with 14 bases between them. The CDR3 length is 14 residues. Germline CDR1 reads MNHEY; CDR2 reads SMNVEV (reference sequence). The CDR3 DNA follows: TGTGCCAGCAGTTATGACAGGAACTGGTCACCCCTCCACTTT. Residues: CASSYDRNWSPLHF.

In this sample, this clone turned up once. This chain links TRBV19 with TRBJ1-5; TRBD1 matches at 9 bases. Germline CDR1 reads LNHDA; CDR2 reads SQIVND (reference sequence). This CDR3 has 18 residues. V lost 1 base, J lost 6 bases, and 13 bases stayed unmatched. CDR3 sequence: CASSIGQGQGNMGQPQHF. The CDR3 DNA follows: TGTGCCAGTAGTATAGGTCAGGGACAGGGTAACATGGGTCAGCCCCAGCATTTT.

The CDR3 bases are TGCAGCGCTGGACAGGACACTGAAGCTTTCTTT. Encoded protein: CSAGQDTEAFF. This chain joins TRBV29-1 and TRBJ1-1; the match to TRBD1 covers 7 bases. With V trimmed by 7 bases and J by 3 bases, 2 bases remained unmatched. Germline-derived CDR1 and CDR2 are SQVTM and ANQGSEA. This CDR3 region has 11 residues.

The rearrangement links TRBV15 to TRBJ1-3; weak D call: TRBD1 (5 bases). Between the trimmed V and J ends, which lost 3 bases and 0 bases, there was a span of 9 bases. The germline gives CDR1 LNHNV, CDR2 YYDKDF (reference sequence). The CDR3 is 15 residues long. The CDR3 nucleotides read TGTGCCACCAGCAGTGGACAACTCTCTGGAAACACCATATATTTT. It yields the protein CATSSGQLSGNTIYF.